This T cell receptor (beta chain) was identified in a study of T cells after posttransplantation cyclophosphamide. This CDR3 has 17 residues. V lost 0 bases to trimming and J lost 4 bases; unmatched junction nucleotides: 10. Germline V gene lookup returns CDR1 SGHDT and CDR2 YYEEEE. Sampled 1 year posttransplant, controls received myeloablative marrow transplants, methotrexate and a calcineurin inhibitor. For this clone: No antigen is known for it.

Generated by immunoSEQ multiplex PCR, the TCRdb table keeps only in-frame clones and is missing some. The sample shows around 16,000 clones, approximately 88% of them seen only once. Regarding the study as a whole: TRB clonality was highly associated with recipient CMV seropositivity and reactivation. Donor CD8+ memory clones often dominated recipient blood repertoires at later times.

The sequencing here drew on PBMCs, taken more than 350 days after allogeneic stem cell transplant with calcineurin inhibitor and methotrexate. The V gene is TRBV5-6, the J gene TRBJ1-2, with 9 bases that match TRBD1. The receptor was derived from a male patient between 18 and 35 years old who received an allogeneic stem cell transplant from a related donor, was CMV-positive, and had no GVHD. Some T cells may originate from the graft donor. In DNA, the CDR3 is TGTGCCAGCAGCTTGGGGGACAGGGTTGGGGACGGCTATGGCTACACCTTC. Residues: CASSLGDRVGDGYGYTF. The full variable domain, its missing parts supplied by reference TRBV5-6 and TRBJ1-2, is DAGVTQSPTHLIKTRGQQVTLRCSPKSGHDTVSWYQQALGQGPQFIFQYYEEEERQRGNFPDRFSGHQFPNYSSELNVNALLLGDSALYLCASSLGDRVGDGYGYTFGSGTRLTVV.